This T cell receptor (beta chain) was found in a study of shared clonotypes between healthy human individuals. Overall study results and limits: Deeper or shallower sequencing was expected to change how clonotypes are shared among donors. What naive subsets generally showed was a larger estimated richness than memory subsets showed. For naive CD4 cells, approximately 4.7% of clonotypes were shared across a handful of donors.

In the case of this clone: What it binds is unknown.

V was trimmed by 3 bases and J by 3 bases, leaving 13 bases between them. Germline V gives CDR1 LNHDA, CDR2 SQIVND (reference sequence). This CDR3 is built from 15 residues. Here immunoSEQ multiplex PCR was the method, and the copy in TCRdb shows in-frame clones only, minus some. The sample records about 1 million clones, around 76% being singletons. The chain couples TRBV19 to TRBJ2-3; D possibly corresponds to TRBD2 (6 bases). The sample comprised memory CD4+ T cells sorted from blood. Subset of the sample: CD45RA-negative fraction. This clonotype was obtained from a man younger than 35 in good health. CDR3 amino acids: CASSMMGGRTDTQYF. DNA of the CDR3: TGTGCCAGTAGTATGATGGGGGGTAGGACAGATACGCAGTATTTT.